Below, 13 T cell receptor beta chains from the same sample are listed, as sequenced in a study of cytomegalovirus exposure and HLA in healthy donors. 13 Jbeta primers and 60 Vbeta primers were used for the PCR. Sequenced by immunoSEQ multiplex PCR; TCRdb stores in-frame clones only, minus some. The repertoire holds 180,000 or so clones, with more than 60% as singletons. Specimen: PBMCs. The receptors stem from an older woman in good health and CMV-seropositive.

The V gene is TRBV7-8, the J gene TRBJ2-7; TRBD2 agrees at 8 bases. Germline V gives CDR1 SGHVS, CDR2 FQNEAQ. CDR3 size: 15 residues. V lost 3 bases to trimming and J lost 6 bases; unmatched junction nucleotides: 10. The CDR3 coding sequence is TGTGCCAGCAGCTTTCGGCTAGCGGGCCCCTCCGAGCAGTACTTC. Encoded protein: CASSFRLAGPSEQYF.

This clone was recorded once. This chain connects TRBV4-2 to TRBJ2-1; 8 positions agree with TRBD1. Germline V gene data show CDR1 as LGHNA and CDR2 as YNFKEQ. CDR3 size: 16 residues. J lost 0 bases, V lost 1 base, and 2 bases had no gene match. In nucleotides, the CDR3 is TGTGCCAGCAGCCAAGGACAGGGGAGCTCCTACAATGAGCAGTTCTTC. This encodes CASSQGQGSSYNEQFF.

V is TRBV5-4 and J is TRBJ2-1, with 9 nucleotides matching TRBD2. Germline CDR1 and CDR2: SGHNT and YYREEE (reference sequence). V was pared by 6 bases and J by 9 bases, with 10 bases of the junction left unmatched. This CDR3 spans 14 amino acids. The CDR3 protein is CASTVSGSFGEQFF. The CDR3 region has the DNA TGTGCCAGCACAGTTAGCGGGAGTTTCGGTGAGCAGTTCTTC.

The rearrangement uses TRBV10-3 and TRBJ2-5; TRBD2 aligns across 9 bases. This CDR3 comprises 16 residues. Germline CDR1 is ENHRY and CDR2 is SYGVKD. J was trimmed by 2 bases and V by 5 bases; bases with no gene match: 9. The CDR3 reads CAISPNSLAGQETQYF. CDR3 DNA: TGTGCCATCAGTCCCAATTCGCTAGCGGGGCAAGAGACCCAGTACTTC.

The CDR3 nucleotides read TGTGCCAGCAGCCAAGACGGGTCGGGGGGGCCGCGGAATGAGCAGTTCTTC. This translates into CASSQDGSGGPRNEQFF. The genes are TRBV4-2 and TRBJ2-1; 8 nucleotides match TRBD2. V was clipped by 0 bases and J by 7 bases; unmatched bases: 11. The CDR3 contains 17 residues. Germline V gene sequence: CDR1 LGHNA, CDR2 YNFKEQ.

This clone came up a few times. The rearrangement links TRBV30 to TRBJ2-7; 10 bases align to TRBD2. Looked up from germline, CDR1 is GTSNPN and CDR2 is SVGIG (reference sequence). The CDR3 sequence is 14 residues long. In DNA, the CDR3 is TGTGCTATTGTCCGGACTAGCGGTTCCTACGAGCAGTACTTC. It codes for CAIVRTSGSYEQYF. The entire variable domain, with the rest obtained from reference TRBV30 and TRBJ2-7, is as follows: SQTIHQWPATLVQPVGSPLSLECTVEGTSNPNLYWYRQAAGRGLQLLFYSVGIGQISSEVPQNLSASRPQDRQFILSSKKLLLSDSGFYLCAIVRTSGSYEQYFGPGTRLTVT.

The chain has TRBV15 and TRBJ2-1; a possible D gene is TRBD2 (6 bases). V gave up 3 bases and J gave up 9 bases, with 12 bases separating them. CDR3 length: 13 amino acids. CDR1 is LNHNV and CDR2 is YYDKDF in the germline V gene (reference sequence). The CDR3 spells CATSRPGVSEQFF. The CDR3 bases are TGTGCCACCAGCAGGCCGGGAGTGAGTGAGCAGTTCTTC.

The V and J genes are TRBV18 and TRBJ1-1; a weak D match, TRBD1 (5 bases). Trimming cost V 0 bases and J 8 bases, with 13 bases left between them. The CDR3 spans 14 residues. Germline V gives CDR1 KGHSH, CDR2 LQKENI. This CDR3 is CASSPPVRRAEAFF. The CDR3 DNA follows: TGTGCCAGCTCACCACCGGTTCGCAGGGCCGAAGCTTTCTTT.

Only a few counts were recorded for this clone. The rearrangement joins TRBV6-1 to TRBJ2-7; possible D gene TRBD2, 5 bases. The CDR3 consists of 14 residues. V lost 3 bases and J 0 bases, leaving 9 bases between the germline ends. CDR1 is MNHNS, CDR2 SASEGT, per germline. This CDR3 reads CASSDGSASYEQYF. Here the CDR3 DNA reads TGTGCCAGCAGTGATGGTAGCGCCTCCTACGAGCAGTACTTC.

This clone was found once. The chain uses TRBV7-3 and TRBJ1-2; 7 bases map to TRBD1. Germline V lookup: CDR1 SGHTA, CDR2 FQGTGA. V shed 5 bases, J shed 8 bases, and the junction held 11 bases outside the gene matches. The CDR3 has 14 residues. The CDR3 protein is CASSHFTGAGGYTF. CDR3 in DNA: TGTGCCAGCAGCCACTTCACAGGGGCGGGCGGCTACACCTTC.

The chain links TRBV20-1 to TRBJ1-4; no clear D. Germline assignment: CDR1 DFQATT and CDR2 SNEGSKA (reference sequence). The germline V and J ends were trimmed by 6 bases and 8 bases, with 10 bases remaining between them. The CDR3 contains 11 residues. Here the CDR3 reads CSARTDEKLFF. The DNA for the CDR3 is TGCAGTGCAAGGACTGACGAAAAACTGTTTTTT.

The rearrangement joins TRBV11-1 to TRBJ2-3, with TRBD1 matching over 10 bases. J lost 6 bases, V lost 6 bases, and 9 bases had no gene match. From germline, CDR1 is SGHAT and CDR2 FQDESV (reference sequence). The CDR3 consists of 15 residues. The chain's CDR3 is CASRKRTGGSDTQYF. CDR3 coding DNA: TGTGCCAGCAGAAAAAGGACAGGGGGGTCCGATACGCAGTATTTT.

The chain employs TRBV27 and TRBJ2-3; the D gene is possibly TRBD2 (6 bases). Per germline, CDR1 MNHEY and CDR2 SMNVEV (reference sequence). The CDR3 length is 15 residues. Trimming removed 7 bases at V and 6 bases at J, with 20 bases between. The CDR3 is CASTSGRGLRDTQYF. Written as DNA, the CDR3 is TGTGCCAGCACCAGTGGGCGGGGCCTCCGGGATACGCAGTATTTT.